A single sample gave rise to the 14 T cell receptor beta chains below, sequenced in a study of blood T cells in healthy people across ages. A second PCR of about 7 to 12 cycles used a sample-barcoded 5' primer and a J-beta primer mix. TCRdb reprocessed the 5' RACE reads via MiXCR and lists one record per CDR3 protein. The sample shows about 760,000 distinct CDR3 sequences, 56% of them seen only once. Sequenced input: blood. The source of these receptors is a man in his forties or fifties in good health.

The chain combines TRBV9 with TRBJ2-1; 12 bases fit TRBD2. Looked up from germline, CDR1 is SGDLS and CDR2 is YYNGEE. This CDR3 is built from 17 residues. V shed 4 bases, J shed 9 bases, and the junction held 14 bases outside the gene matches. This chain's CDR3 is CASSFRTSGNSDGEQFF. CDR3 bases: TGTGCCAGCAGCTTCAGGACTAGCGGGAATTCGGATGGTGAGCAGTTCTTC.

The chain is built from TRBV5-1 and TRBJ1-1, with 7 bases matching TRBD1. The CDR3 contains 15 residues. CDR1 and CDR2 (germline): SGHRS, YFSETQ. Trimming at V came to 5 bases and at J to 6 bases, leaving 13 bases not matched to a gene. CDR3: CASSTRQGRAAEAFF. DNA of the CDR3: TGCGCCAGCAGTACGAGACAGGGTAGAGCGGCTGAAGCTTTCTTT.

V usage is TRBV7-2 and J usage is TRBJ2-5, with 12 bases aligning to TRBD2. The V and J ends lost 5 bases and 7 bases, in that order; junction bases with no gene match: 14. The CDR3 covers 17 residues. The germline V gene encodes CDR1 SGHTA and CDR2 FQGNSA. The CDR3 here is CASSLRTSGAGSVTQYF. The CDR3 DNA follows: TGTGCCAGCAGCCTCAGGACTAGCGGGGCAGGGTCGGTGACCCAGTACTTC.

This sequence joins TRBV5-1 and TRBJ2-5; 8 bases line up with TRBD1. V was pared by 1 base and J by 5 bases, with 10 bases of the junction left unmatched. CDR3 length: 16 amino acids. The V gene's germline CDR1 is SGHRS and CDR2 YFSETQ. The CDR3, as DNA: TGCGCCAGCAGCTTGAATCCCAGGGGGCGTTTGGAGACCCAGTACTTC. Protein sequence: CASSLNPRGRLETQYF.

The genes are TRBV28 and TRBJ2-7; 11 bases are a match to TRBD1. The CDR3 loop spans 15 amino acids. The germline gives CDR1 MDHEN, CDR2 SYDVKM. The ends lost 5 bases at V and 3 bases at J; junction bases unmatched: 6. DNA for the CDR3: TGTGCCAGCAGTCGGACAGGGGGCGCGATCTACGAGCAGTACTTC. As protein: CASSRTGGAIYEQYF.

The CDR3 loop is CSVWTGRYGYTF. In DNA, the CDR3 is TGCAGTGTCTGGACAGGGAGATATGGCTACACCTTC. This chain uses TRBV20-1 with TRBJ1-2, with TRBD1 identical over 8 bases. The germline CDR1 and CDR2 sequences are DFQATT and SNEGSKA (reference sequence). V lost 7 bases, J lost 5 bases, and 6 bases stayed unmatched. The CDR3 covers 12 residues.

This clonotype was detected only once. V usage is TRBV6-2 or TRBV6-3 and J usage is TRBJ2-1; D tentatively reads TRBD1 or TRBD2 (5 bases each). V lost 6 bases and J lost 2, with 8 bases in between. Germline CDR1 reads MNHEY; CDR2 reads SVGEGT. The CDR3 is 13 amino acids. The CDR3: CASRRGAYNEQFF. The CDR3 bases are TGTGCCAGCAGACGGGGCGCCTACAATGAGCAGTTCTTC.

The gene calls are TRBV7-9 and TRBJ1-5, with no clear D. The CDR3 covers 15 residues. Germline CDR1 is SEHNR and CDR2 is FQNEAQ (reference sequence). V lost 3 bases and J lost 3, with 12 bases in between. The CDR3: CASSFDGSLNQPQHF. The CDR3 coding sequence is TGTGCCAGCAGCTTCGACGGGAGCCTCAATCAGCCCCAGCATTTT.

This chain uses TRBV7-9 with TRBJ1-2, with TRBD1 matching 8 bases. Looked up from germline, CDR1 is SEHNR and CDR2 is FQNEAQ (reference sequence). CDR3 length: 15 amino acids. V was pared by 5 bases and J by 4 bases, with 9 bases of the junction left unmatched. The DNA for the CDR3 is TGTGCCAGCAGCGGACGGACAGGGAGGGTCTATGGCTACACCTTC. Translated, it gives CASSGRTGRVYGYTF.

V is TRBV12-3 or TRBV12-4 and J is TRBJ2-3, with TRBD2 identical over 11 bases. The trim removed 2 bases at V and 2 bases at J, leaving 3 bases unmatched. The CDR3 spans 16 residues. The CDR3 loop reads CASSLSSGGNTDTQYF. CDR3 sequence (DNA): TGTGCCAGCAGTTTATCTAGCGGGGGGAACACAGATACGCAGTATTTT.

The rearrangement uses TRBV20-1 and TRBJ1-2; 11 nucleotides match TRBD1. The germline gives CDR1 DFQATT, CDR2 SNEGSKA (reference sequence). This CDR3 is built from 15 residues. After removal of 5 bases from V and 3 bases from J, the junction contained 8 bases not matched to a gene. The CDR3 is CSAGQGATFDYGYTF. The CDR3 coding sequence is TGCAGTGCTGGACAGGGGGCAACTTTCGACTATGGCTACACCTTC.

The chain carries TRBV28 and TRBJ2-5; 9 bases match TRBD2. The CDR3 has 17 amino acids. Germline CDR1 and CDR2: MDHEN and SYDVKM. J was trimmed by 11 bases and V by 2 bases; bases with no gene match: 18. CDR3 loop: CASSLERGLAGYNEQYF. The CDR3 DNA follows: TGTGCCAGCAGTTTAGAGAGGGGGCTAGCGGGATACAATGAGCAGTACTTC. The complete variable domain, with remaining parts taken from reference TRBV28 and TRBJ2-5, reads DVKVTQSSRYLVKRTGEKVFLECVQDMDHENMFWYRQDPGLGLRLIYFSYDVKMKEKGDIPEGYSVSREKKERFSLILESASTNQTSMYLCASSLERGLAGYNEQYFGPGTRLLVL.

The chain combines TRBV24-1 with TRBJ2-7, with 9 bases aligning to TRBD1. Germline CDR1 KGHDR, CDR2 SFDVKD. V trimming: 3 bases; J trimming: 2 bases; junction bases outside the gene matches: 4. CDR3 length: 15 amino acids. The CDR3 sequence is CATSDPGTGTYEQYF. In DNA, the CDR3 is TGTGCCACCAGTGATCCCGGGACAGGGACCTACGAGCAGTACTTC.

This clonotype was seen ten or more times. V is TRBV28 and J is TRBJ2-7; D is unresolved. Germline V gene sequence: CDR1 MDHEN, CDR2 SYDVKM. The CDR3 sequence is 13 residues long. The germline V and J ends were trimmed by 6 bases and 1 base, with 10 bases remaining between them. CDR3: CASSLTVSYEQYF. The CDR3 DNA is TGTGCCAGCAGCTTAACAGTGTCCTACGAGCAGTACTTC.